The 20 T cell receptor beta chains listed next were all sequenced from one sample in a study of T cell repertoires in cytomegalovirus infection. No antigen has been assigned to these receptors. TCRdb used MiXCR to reprocess the reads, holding one entry per CDR3 protein. This repertoire shows 900,000 to 950,000 distinct CDR3 sequences, around 30% found once; its top ten account for more than 12%. The specimen was cultured CD8+ T cells from PBMCs, collected from culture after CMV antigen stimulation. The receptor source for this set is a human donor in good health (CMV status not recorded). Some clones in this sample may be carry-over from other donors' samples.

Notes on this clonotype: At one of its ends the junction is not consistent with the germline gene, which may arise from a read error. V and J are TRBV6-6 and TRBJ1-5; TRBD1 is a possible D gene (5 bases). In germline, CDR1 is MNHNY, CDR2 SVGAGI (reference sequence). CDR3 length: 14 residues. CDR3 sequence reads: CASSPDRNNQPQHF. Written as DNA, the CDR3 is TGTGCCAGCAGTCCTGACAGAAACAATCAGCCTCAGCATTTT.

This clonotype turned up a few times. The gene calls are TRBV11-2 and TRBJ1-5, with D tentatively TRBD1 (5 bases). V was trimmed by 6 bases and J by 7 bases, leaving 16 bases between them. The length of the CDR3 is 14 residues. The V gene's germline CDR1 is SGHAT and CDR2 FQNNGV. The CDR3 here is CASSYSGPLQPQHF. For the CDR3, the DNA is TGTGCCAGCAGTTATTCGGGACCACTACAGCCCCAGCATTTT.

The chain is built from TRBV12-3 or TRBV12-4 and TRBJ1-2, with TRBD1 identical over 9 bases. V lost 6 bases to trimming and J lost 0 bases; unmatched junction nucleotides: 11. The CDR3 loop spans 17 amino acids. Here the CDR3 reads CASRGQGQRPANYGYTF. CDR3 DNA: TGTGCCAGCAGAGGACAGGGGCAGAGACCAGCTAACTATGGCTACACCTTC.

The rearrangement uses TRBV19 and TRBJ1-1, with TRBD1 as a possible D gene (5 bases). Germline loops: CDR1 LNHDA, CDR2 SQIVND (reference sequence). V dropped 6 bases and J dropped 10 bases, with 27 bases sitting between them. The CDR3 is made up of 16 amino acids. The CDR3 spells CASRRDPRQRLTRAFF. CDR3 nucleotides: TGTGCCAGTAGACGTGACCCGAGACAGAGACTTACCAGAGCTTTCTTT.

The chain joins TRBV6-6 to TRBJ1-2; D gene ambiguous. The germline V gene encodes CDR1 MNHNY and CDR2 SVGAGI (reference sequence). The CDR3 runs to 14 residues. V lost 5 bases and J 7 bases, leaving 17 bases between the germline ends. CDR3 sequence reads: CASSEWTDPRGYTF. The DNA of the CDR3 is TGTGCCAGCAGTGAGTGGACGGACCCTCGTGGCTACACCTTC.

For this clonotype: A much larger clone differs from this one at a single base, so this may be a read error. This chain connects TRBV6-6 to TRBJ2-2; D not resolved. Germline CDR1 is MNHNY and CDR2 is SVGAGI (reference sequence). There are 17 residues in the CDR3. V gave up 10 bases and J gave up 5 bases, with 26 bases separating them. The CDR3 nucleotides read TGTGCCAACAAGTGGGATATCCCTTTGGGTGGTACCGGGGAGCTGTTTTTT. This sequence encodes CANKWDIPLGGTGELFF.

This rearrangement joins TRBV6-6 to TRBJ2-3; no clear D. Germline CDR1 and CDR2: MNHNY and SVGAGI (reference sequence). V was shortened by 6 bases and J by 0 bases, with 10 bases between the two germline ends. This CDR3 comprises 14 residues. In DNA form, the CDR3 reads TGTGCCAGCAGATATTTGGCCAGCACAGATACGCAGTATTTT. Its protein product is CASRYLASTDTQYF.

V usage is TRBV19 and J usage is TRBJ2-1; 7 nucleotides agree with TRBD2. V gave up 5 bases and J gave up 13 bases; unmatched junction bases: 5. Germline loops: CDR1 LNHDA, CDR2 SQIVND (reference sequence). This CDR3 spans 11 amino acids. The CDR3 DNA follows: TGTGCCAGTAGTGGGGGGGACTTTCAGTTCTTC. Amino acids: CASSGGDFQFF.

About this clonotype itself: The junction departs from the called germline gene at one end, perhaps through a read error. The V and J genes are TRBV5-1 and TRBJ1-2; D remains ambiguous. CDR3 size: 12 residues. The germline V gene has CDR1 SGHRS and CDR2 YFSETQ. The CDR3 DNA follows: TGTGCCAGCAGCTACGGACCTGCCAGCTACACCTTC. Translation: CASSYGPASYTF.

The CDR3 DNA reads TGTGCCAGTACCCCCGTCTGGGGGGAGGAGACCCAGTACTTC. It codes for CASTPVWGEETQYF. This rearrangement joins TRBV19 to TRBJ2-5, with D maybe TRBD2 (6 bases). Germline V gene lookup returns CDR1 LNHDA and CDR2 SQIVND (reference sequence). V dropped 7 bases and J dropped 5 bases, with 17 bases sitting between them. There are 14 residues in the CDR3.

The rearrangement uses TRBV5-5 and TRBJ1-1; D not resolved. Per germline, CDR1 SGHKS and CDR2 YYEKEE (reference sequence). V was cut by 0 bases and J by 0 bases, with 9 bases left in between. The length of the CDR3 is 15 residues. The CDR3 loop reads CASSLVRRMNTEAFF. In nucleotides, the CDR3 is TGTGCCAGCAGCTTGGTTCGACGCATGAACACTGAAGCTTTCTTT.

J is TRBJ1-1 and V is TRBV6-5; 7 nucleotides align to TRBD1. This CDR3 contains 15 residues. V trimming: 0 bases; J trimming: 0 bases; junction bases outside the gene matches: 1. Per germline, CDR1 MNHEY and CDR2 SVGAGI. CDR3 nucleotides: TGTGCCAGCAGTTACTCGACAGGGATGAACACTGAAGCTTTCTTT. This translates into CASSYSTGMNTEAFF.

This clonotype was found many times. V gene TRBV7-3 combines with J gene TRBJ2-2; D not resolved. The length of the CDR3 is 14 residues. The germline gives CDR1 SGHTA, CDR2 FQGTGA. Between the trimmed V and J ends, which lost 0 bases and 5 bases, there was a span of 7 bases. The CDR3, as DNA: TGTGCCAGCAGCTTAACAGGGTGGACCGGGGAGCTGTTTTTT. As protein: CASSLTGWTGELFF.

This clonotype was detected ten times or more. J is TRBJ2-7 and V is TRBV7-2; the D gene is possibly TRBD2 (6 bases). This CDR3 has 20 residues. V gave up 1 base and J gave up 6 bases, with 31 bases separating them. In germline, CDR1 is SGHTA, CDR2 FQGNSA. CDR3 DNA: TGTGCCAGCAGCTTAGGACATCATAGGACCCGGGACTTTTTATTAGGCGAGCAGTACTTC. This translates into CASSLGHHRTRDFLLGEQYF.

In its sample, this clonotype was seen many times. The chain recombines TRBV6-1 with TRBJ2-1; TRBD2 is a possible D gene (5 bases). Per the germline V gene, CDR1 is MNHNS and CDR2 is SASEGT. The CDR3 has 15 amino acids. V was shortened by 4 bases and J by 1 base, with 11 bases between the two germline ends. CDR3: CASSGWTGSYNEQFF. In DNA, the CDR3 is TGTGCCAGCAGTGGATGGACGGGGTCCTACAATGAGCAGTTCTTC.

The chain is built from TRBV19 and TRBJ1-2, with 10 bases lining up with TRBD1. Germline CDR1 is LNHDA and CDR2 is SQIVND (reference sequence). CDR3 length: 14 amino acids. After removal of 7 bases from V and 6 bases from J, the junction contained 8 bases not matched to a gene. Written as DNA, the CDR3 is TGTGCCAGTACCGGATCGACAGGGGGCCATGGCTACACCTTC. Its protein product is CASTGSTGGHGYTF. Full variable domain (missing parts from reference TRBV19 and TRBJ1-2): DGGITQSPKYLFRKEGQNVTLSCEQNLNHDAMYWYRQDPGQGLRLIYYSQIVNDFQKGDIAEGYSVSREKKESFPLTVTSAQKNPTAFYLCASTGSTGGHGYTFGSGTRLTVV.

V is TRBV2 and J is TRBJ2-1; D not resolved. The CDR3 extends over 15 amino acids. The ends were cut back, 2 bases at V and 3 bases at J, with 11 bases in the middle. Germline values: CDR1 SNHLY, CDR2 FYNNEI. The CDR3 region is CASSEKSTVYNEQFF. CDR3 nucleotide sequence: TGTGCCAGCAGTGAAAAGAGTACAGTCTACAATGAGCAGTTCTTC. The whole variable domain, filled in from reference TRBV2 and TRBJ2-1, reads EPEVTQTPSHQVTQMGQEVILRCVPISNHLYFYWYRQILGQKVEFLVSFYNNEISEKSEIFDDQFSVERPDGSNFTLKIRSTKLEDSAMYFCASSEKSTVYNEQFFGPGTRLTVL.

A note on this clonotype: An end of the junction does not agree with germline; a read error may underlie this. The V call is TRBV4-1, the J call TRBJ1-2, with D possibly being TRBD1 (6 bases). CDR1 is MGHRA, CDR2 YSYEKL, per germline. CDR3 length equals 15 residues. CDR3 in amino acids: CASNQDGGGIFGYTF. CDR3 in DNA: TGCGCCAGCAACCAAGATGGGGGGGGCATCTTTGGCTACACCTTC.

Comment on this clonotype: A junction boundary mismatches the germline segment, possibly from a read error. The CDR3 region is CVITHGVSGEQFF. In DNA form, the CDR3 reads TGTGTCATCACGCATGGGGTCTCGGGTGAGCAGTTCTTC. V is TRBV10-3 and J is TRBJ2-1, with D hard to call. The length of the CDR3 is 13 residues. Germline values: CDR1 ENHRY, CDR2 SYGVKD.

The chain carries TRBV5-6 and TRBJ2-1, with TRBD1 matching over 7 bases. V was clipped by 1 base and J by 8 bases; unmatched bases: 12. The CDR3 totals 16 residues. CDR1 and CDR2 (germline): SGHDT, YYEEEE. The CDR3 loop reads CASSLLSQGLIHEQFF. The CDR3 DNA reads as TGTGCCAGCAGCTTGTTATCACAGGGGCTGATCCATGAGCAGTTCTTC.